Following are 21 T cell receptor beta chains from one sample sequenced in a study of blood T cell repertoires in COVID-19. Sequenced by immunoSEQ multiplex PCR; TCRdb stores in-frame clones only, minus some. The sample includes some 120,000 clones, around 86% of them seen just once. The sequenced sample consisted of peripheral blood. These receptors were obtained from a woman between 45 and 60 years old who had recovered from COVID-19.

The chain has TRBV14 and TRBJ2-2; tentatively, D is TRBD2 (6 bases). Germline V lookup: CDR1 SGHDN, CDR2 FVKESK. The CDR3 is 16 residues long. The V and J ends lost 3 bases and 0 bases respectively, with 11 bases between them. The CDR3 DNA follows: TGTGCCAGCAGCCATTTGGCTAGCGCGAACACCGGGGAGCTGTTTTTT. It codes for CASSHLASANTGELFF.

On this clone: Other nucleotide sequences from this sample produce the same CDR3. This chain uses TRBV18 with TRBJ1-1; weak D call: TRBD1 (5 bases). There are 13 residues in the CDR3. V gave up 4 bases and J gave up 1 base, with 7 bases separating them. Germline V gene lookup returns CDR1 KGHSH and CDR2 LQKENI. DNA for the CDR3: TGTGCCAGCTCACTCGGACAGAACACTGAAGCTTTCTTT. It translates to CASSLGQNTEAFF.

The chain has TRBV15 and TRBJ2-3; 7 positions match TRBD1. Per the germline V gene, CDR1 is LNHNV and CDR2 is YYDKDF (reference sequence). The V segment lost 3 bases and the J segment 1 base; nucleotides outside the gene matches: 7. The CDR3 is 16 residues long. CDR3 DNA: TGTGCCACCAGCAGCCCCCGGGACAGCGGCACAGATACGCAGTATTTT. It codes for CATSSPRDSGTDTQYF.

The chain recombines TRBV4-1 with TRBJ2-5; 9 bases fit TRBD2. The junction had 3 bases not matched to a gene; V was cut back by 0 bases and J by 13 bases. The CDR3 runs 12 residues. Germline-derived CDR1 and CDR2 are MGHRA and YSYEKL. The CDR3 spells CASSQDGTSRYF. Here the CDR3 DNA reads TGCGCCAGCAGCCAAGATGGGACTAGCAGGTACTTC.

The chain recombines TRBV3-1 (or the pseudogene TRBV3-2) with TRBJ2-3; 10 positions agree with TRBD2. The CDR3 loop spans 15 amino acids. Germline lookup yields CDR1 LGHDT and CDR2 YNNKEL (reference sequence). After removal of 4 bases from V and 2 bases from J, the junction contained 3 bases not matched to a gene. The CDR3, as DNA: TGTGCCAGCAGCCGCCTAGCGGGGGTCACAGATACGCAGTATTTT. It codes for CASSRLAGVTDTQYF.

This sequence joins TRBV5-1 and TRBJ1-2; 7 nucleotides agree with TRBD1. There are 16 residues in the CDR3. V was pared by 6 bases and J by 8 bases, with 19 bases of the junction left unmatched. The germline V gene encodes CDR1 SGHRS and CDR2 YFSETQ. As DNA, the CDR3 is TGCGCCAGCAACCGGAATAGGAGACAGGGAATTCAGGGCTACACCTTC. Translated: CASNRNRRQGIQGYTF.

The chain uses TRBV10-3 and TRBJ2-2; weak D call: TRBD2 (6 bases). The germline V and J ends were trimmed by 6 bases and 5 bases, with 10 bases remaining between them. The CDR3 runs 13 residues. Per the germline V gene, CDR1 is ENHRY and CDR2 is SYGVKD. This CDR3 reads CAIRGTYTGELFF. In DNA form, the CDR3 reads TGTGCCATCAGGGGGACTTATACCGGGGAGCTGTTTTTT.

The chain joins TRBV20-1 to TRBJ1-2; tentatively, D is TRBD1 (6 bases). Germline V gives CDR1 DFQATT, CDR2 SNEGSKA (reference sequence). V was cut by 6 bases and J by 4 bases, with 9 bases left in between. The CDR3 has 11 amino acids. The CDR3 loop reads CSAQGSYGYTF. The DNA of the CDR3 is TGCAGTGCCCAGGGGTCCTATGGCTACACCTTC.

V and J are TRBV5-1 and TRBJ2-3, with 9 bases matching TRBD2. Germline V CDR1 and CDR2: SGHRS, YFSETQ. With V trimmed by 3 bases and J by 1 base, 6 bases remained unmatched. The CDR3 totals 16 residues. The CDR3: CASSSVVAGGTDTQYF. In DNA, the CDR3 is TGCGCCAGCAGCTCGGTGGTAGCGGGGGGCACAGATACGCAGTATTTT.

The rearrangement joins TRBV11-2 to TRBJ1-4; D call uncertain. Germline assignment: CDR1 SGHAT and CDR2 FQNNGV. This CDR3 spans 17 amino acids. V lost 4 bases and J lost 0, with 15 bases in between. The CDR3 region is CASSSFDTLSTNEKLFF. The DNA of the CDR3 is TGTGCCAGCAGCTCCTTTGACACCCTTTCAACTAATGAAAAACTGTTTTTT.

The chain couples TRBV6-4 to TRBJ2-1; 8 positions agree with TRBD1. The CDR3 consists of 15 residues. With V trimmed by 0 bases and J by 5 bases, 3 bases remained unmatched. Germline V gives CDR1 MRHNA, CDR2 SNTAGT. In DNA, the CDR3 is TGTGCCAGCAGTGACTCCGGGACAGGTCACAATGAGCAGTTCTTC. It encodes CASSDSGTGHNEQFF.

As for this clone: Other DNA sequences of this sample code for an identical CDR3. V is TRBV7-6 and J is TRBJ2-3; 7 bases map to TRBD2. The V segment lost 0 bases and the J segment 3 bases; nucleotides outside the gene matches: 3. Germline CDR1 reads SGHVS; CDR2 reads FNYEAQ. There are 15 residues in the CDR3. CDR3 bases: TGTGCCAGCAGCTTAGCGGGAGGGCCTACAGATACGCAGTATTTT. Translation: CASSLAGGPTDTQYF.

The rearrangement links TRBV5-6 to TRBJ2-3; TRBD2 might be the D (5 bases). The germline gives CDR1 SGHDT, CDR2 YYEEEE. Deletions cut 4 bases from V and 4 bases from J, with 13 bases between. The CDR3 spans 14 residues. DNA of the CDR3: TGTGCCAGCAGCCCACGCCCGGACTCAGATACGCAGTATTTT. Translating gives CASSPRPDSDTQYF.

The count of this clone is one. The chain has TRBV18 and TRBJ2-3; the match to TRBD1 covers 9 bases. Trimming cost V 3 bases and J 1 base; bases outside gene matches: 8. Germline lookup yields CDR1 KGHSH and CDR2 LQKENI. The CDR3 covers 17 residues. The chain's CDR3 is CASSPFDRQGGTDTQYF. DNA for the CDR3: TGTGCCAGCTCACCTTTTGACCGACAGGGGGGCACAGATACGCAGTATTTT.

The chain has TRBV20-1 and TRBJ1-1, with 7 bases matching TRBD1. This CDR3 is 11 amino acids long. V was pared by 3 bases and J by 11 bases, with 6 bases of the junction left unmatched. The V gene's germline CDR1 is DFQATT and CDR2 SNEGSKA (reference sequence). The CDR3 DNA reads as TGCAGTGCTAGCTTACAGGGGCTGGCTTTCTTT. Amino acids: CSASLQGLAFF.

V and J are TRBV4-3 and TRBJ2-1, with TRBD1 matching over 9 bases. CDR1 LGHNA and CDR2 YSLEER come from the germline V gene. Germline trimming cut 2 bases from V and 3 bases from J; bases unmatched to any gene: 5. The length of the CDR3 is 16 residues. CDR3 DNA sequence: TGCGCCAGCAGCCAACTACAGGGGGCTGGCTACAATGAGCAGTTCTTC. Its protein product is CASSQLQGAGYNEQFF.

The gene calls are TRBV6-5 and TRBJ2-7, with TRBD2 as a possible D gene (5 bases). From germline, CDR1 is MNHEY and CDR2 SVGAGI. V lost 6 bases and J 4 bases, leaving 19 bases between the germline ends. The CDR3 sequence is 15 residues long. Here the CDR3 reads CASSSRERLGYEQYF. CDR3 coding DNA: TGTGCCAGCAGCTCCCGAGAGCGGTTGGGGTACGAGCAGTACTTC.

This chain joins TRBV18 and TRBJ1-2; D is ambiguous. Germline lookup yields CDR1 KGHSH and CDR2 LQKENI. V dropped 2 bases and J dropped 3 bases, with 7 bases sitting between them. This CDR3 has 13 residues. CDR3 residues: CASSPEGDYGYTF. DNA for the CDR3: TGTGCCAGCTCACCAGAGGGAGACTATGGCTACACCTTC.

The V and J genes are TRBV19 and TRBJ2-3; 9 nucleotides agree with TRBD2. Trimming removed 8 bases from V and 7 bases from J; junction bases left unmatched: 13. The CDR3 contains 15 residues. From germline, CDR1 is LNHDA and CDR2 SQIVND (reference sequence). The CDR3 sequence: CASRGGSGRSYTQYF. The CDR3 nucleotides read TGTGCCAGTCGGGGGGGTAGCGGGAGATCTTATACGCAGTATTTT.

The V call is TRBV7-2, the J call TRBJ2-1; TRBD2 is a possible D gene (7 bases). V was cut by 3 bases and J by 9 bases, with 21 bases left in between. This CDR3 comprises 16 residues. Germline loops: CDR1 SGHTA, CDR2 FQGNSA. The chain's CDR3 is CASSFRGTNTMSEQFF. The CDR3 coding sequence is TGTGCCAGCAGCTTTAGGGGGACTAATACAATGAGTGAGCAGTTCTTC.

CDR3 sequence: CASTRQGGGNTIYF. The DNA of the CDR3 is TGTGCCAGCACCCGACAGGGGGGAGGAAACACCATATATTTT. This chain connects TRBV7-8 to TRBJ1-3; 9 positions agree with TRBD1. The germline CDR1 and CDR2 sequences are SGHVS and FQNEAQ. J lost 4 bases, V lost 7 bases, and 5 bases had no gene match. The CDR3 is 14 amino acids.